A single sample gave rise to the 12 T cell receptor beta chains below, sequenced in a study of blood T cell repertoires in COVID-19. Assay used: immunoSEQ multiplex PCR; TCRdb lists only in-frame clones, some missing. The repertoire consists of 52,000 or so clones, with about nine tenths occurring once and the leading ten covering 25% to 30%. The sequenced sample consisted of peripheral blood. These receptors originate from a human donor in a cohort sampled during active COVID-19.

The J gene is TRBJ2-5, the V gene TRBV2; maybe TRBD2 (6 bases). V was shortened by 5 bases and J by 3 bases, with 13 bases between the two germline ends. CDR3 size: 14 residues. From germline, CDR1 is SNHLY and CDR2 FYNNEI. The CDR3 nucleotides are TGTGCCAGCAGTCCGGGACTCCCGAAAGAGACCCAGTACTTC. Translating it yields CASSPGLPKETQYF. Together with reference TRBV2 and TRBJ2-5, the CDR3 gives the full variable domain: EPEVTQTPSHQVTQMGQEVILRCVPISNHLYFYWYRQILGQKVEFLVSFYNNEISEKSEIFDDQFSVERPDGSNFTLKIRSTKLEDSAMYFCASSPGLPKETQYFGPGTRLLVL.

The rearrangement links TRBV28 to TRBJ2-3, with D maybe TRBD2 (6 bases). Germline V CDR1 and CDR2: MDHEN, SYDVKM. V was pared by 2 bases and J by 0 bases, with 12 bases between. This CDR3 region has 16 residues. The CDR3 DNA is TGTGCCAGCAGTTTAATGGAGGGGACTAGCACAGATACGCAGTATTTT. Translation gives CASSLMEGTSTDTQYF.

The chain carries TRBV2 and TRBJ2-5; 7 nucleotides line up with TRBD1. The CDR3 totals 14 residues. Germline CDR1 is SNHLY and CDR2 is FYNNEI. Trimming at V came to 10 bases and at J to 3 bases, leaving 11 bases not matched to a gene. The CDR3 here is CAIAPGTAKETQYF. The DNA for the CDR3 is TGTGCCATCGCCCCCGGGACAGCCAAAGAGACCCAGTACTTC.

This clone was observed a single time. V usage is TRBV18 and J usage is TRBJ1-6; D might be TRBD1 (6 bases). CDR1 KGHSH and CDR2 LQKENI come from the germline V gene. This CDR3 region has 15 residues. Trimming took 8 bases from V and 2 from J, leaving 13 bases between them. The CDR3 here is CASRLPGAYNSPLHF. The DNA for the CDR3 is TGTGCCAGCCGGCTACCAGGGGCCTATAATTCACCCCTCCACTTT.

Here the CDR3 DNA reads TGTGCCAGCAGTTACGACCGGGACAGGAGCTCCTACGAGCAGTACTTC. It codes for CASSYDRDRSSYEQYF. V usage is TRBV6-5 and J usage is TRBJ2-7; the match to TRBD1 covers 8 bases. Germline-derived CDR1 and CDR2 are MNHEY and SVGAGI. This CDR3 contains 16 residues. The trim removed 2 bases at V and 0 bases at J, leaving 6 bases unmatched.

The CDR3 spells CASSSGTGVGNQPQHF. The CDR3 DNA is TGTGCCAGCAGTTCCGGGACAGGGGTAGGGAATCAGCCCCAGCATTTT. The rearrangement links TRBV27 to TRBJ1-5; TRBD1 matches at 10 bases. The ends lost 4 bases at V and 4 bases at J; junction bases unmatched: 7. In germline, CDR1 is MNHEY, CDR2 SMNVEV (reference sequence). This CDR3 has 16 residues.

The chain links TRBV5-8 to TRBJ1-6; 8 positions match TRBD1. Germline loops: CDR1 SGHTS, CDR2 YDEGEE. The CDR3 length is 14 residues. The V segment lost 3 bases and the J segment 7 bases; nucleotides outside the gene matches: 3. This CDR3 reads CASSWDRSNSPLHF. In DNA form, the CDR3 reads TGTGCCAGCAGCTGGGACAGGTCAAATTCACCCCTCCACTTT.

This clone was counted once. This rearrangement joins TRBV5-4 to TRBJ2-1; TRBD2 might be the D (6 bases). CDR3 length: 12 amino acids. Trimming cost V 4 bases and J 8 bases, with 10 bases left between them. Germline V gene data show CDR1 as SGHNT and CDR2 as YYREEE (reference sequence). CDR3 in amino acids: CASSPGEDEQFF. The CDR3 DNA sequence: TGTGCCAGCAGCCCGGGGGAAGATGAGCAGTTCTTC.

J is TRBJ2-2 and V is TRBV28; a weak D match, TRBD2 (6 bases). Germline V CDR1 and CDR2: MDHEN, SYDVKM. The germline V and J ends were trimmed by 5 bases and 0 bases, with 19 bases remaining between them. This CDR3 is built from 18 residues. CDR3 loop: CASSPGGSGATNTGELFF. CDR3 DNA sequence: TGTGCCAGCAGTCCCGGCGGTAGCGGAGCTACGAACACCGGGGAGCTGTTTTTT. The variable domain in full, with the rest retrieved from reference TRBV28 and TRBJ2-2, is DVKVTQSSRYLVKRTGEKVFLECVQDMDHENMFWYRQDPGLGLRLIYFSYDVKMKEKGDIPEGYSVSREKKERFSLILESASTNQTSMYLCASSPGGSGATNTGELFFGEGSRLTVL.

The chain links TRBV12-3 or TRBV12-4 to TRBJ1-1, with D possibly TRBD1 on 5 matching bases. The germline V and J ends were trimmed by 7 bases and 6 bases, with 12 bases remaining between them. This CDR3 is 12 amino acids long. The CDR3 DNA reads as TGTGCCAGCATCACTATGGGGCCTGAAGCTTTCTTT. Translated: CASITMGPEAFF.

J is TRBJ2-7 and V is TRBV5-1; 10 bases agree with TRBD1. The CDR3 has 16 residues. CDR1 and CDR2 (germline): SGHRS, YFSETQ. Trimming cost V 3 bases and J 2 bases; bases outside gene matches: 8. CDR3 sequence reads: CASSSGLGTGAYEQYF. The CDR3 bases are TGCGCCAGCAGCTCGGGGTTAGGGACAGGGGCCTACGAGCAGTACTTC.

This clone has a single count. This chain joins TRBV5-1 and TRBJ2-7; the match to TRBD1 covers 9 bases. The junction had 4 bases not matched to a gene; V was cut back by 3 bases and J by 0 bases. The CDR3 has 15 residues. CDR1 and CDR2 from the germline V gene are SGHRS and YFSETQ. The CDR3 region has the DNA TGCGCCAGCAGCTCGACAGGGGGTCCCTCCTACGAGCAGTACTTC. Protein: CASSSTGGPSYEQYF.